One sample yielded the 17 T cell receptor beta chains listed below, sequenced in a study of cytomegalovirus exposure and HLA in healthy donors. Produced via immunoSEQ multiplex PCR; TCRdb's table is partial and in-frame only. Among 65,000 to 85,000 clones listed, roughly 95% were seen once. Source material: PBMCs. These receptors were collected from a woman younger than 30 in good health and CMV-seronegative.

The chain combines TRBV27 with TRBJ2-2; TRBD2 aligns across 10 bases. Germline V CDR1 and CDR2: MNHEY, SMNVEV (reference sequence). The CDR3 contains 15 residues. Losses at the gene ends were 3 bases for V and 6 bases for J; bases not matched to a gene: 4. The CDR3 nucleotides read TGTGCCAGCAGTTTCCTAGCGGGAGTCCCCGGGGAGCTGTTTTTT. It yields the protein CASSFLAGVPGELFF.

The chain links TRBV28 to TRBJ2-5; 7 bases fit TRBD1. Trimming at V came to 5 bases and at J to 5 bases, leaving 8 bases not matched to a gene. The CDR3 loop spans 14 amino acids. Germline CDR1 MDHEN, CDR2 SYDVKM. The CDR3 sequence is CASSPGTALETQYF. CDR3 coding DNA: TGTGCCAGCAGTCCAGGGACAGCCTTGGAGACCCAGTACTTC. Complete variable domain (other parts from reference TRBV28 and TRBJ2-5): DVKVTQSSRYLVKRTGEKVFLECVQDMDHENMFWYRQDPGLGLRLIYFSYDVKMKEKGDIPEGYSVSREKKERFSLILESASTNQTSMYLCASSPGTALETQYFGPGTRLLVL.

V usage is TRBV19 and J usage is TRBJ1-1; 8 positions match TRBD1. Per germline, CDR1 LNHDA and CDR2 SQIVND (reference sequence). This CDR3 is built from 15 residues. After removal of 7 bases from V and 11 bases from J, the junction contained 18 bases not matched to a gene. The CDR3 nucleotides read TGTGCCAGTAACTCTGAGGGGACAGGCCCCTGGAAGGCTTTCTTT. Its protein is CASNSEGTGPWKAFF.

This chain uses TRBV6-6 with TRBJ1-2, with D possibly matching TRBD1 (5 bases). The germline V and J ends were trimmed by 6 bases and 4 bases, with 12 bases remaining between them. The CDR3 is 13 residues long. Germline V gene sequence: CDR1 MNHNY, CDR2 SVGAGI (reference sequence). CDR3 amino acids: CASRVDSIYGYTF. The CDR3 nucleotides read TGTGCCAGCAGGGTCGACAGTATCTATGGCTACACCTTC.

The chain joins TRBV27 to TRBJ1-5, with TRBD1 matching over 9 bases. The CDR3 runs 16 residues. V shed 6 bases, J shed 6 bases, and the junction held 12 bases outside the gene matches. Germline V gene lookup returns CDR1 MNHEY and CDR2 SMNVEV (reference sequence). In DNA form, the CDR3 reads TGTGCCAGCAGCCACGCCCGGGACAGGGTGGCTCAGCCCCAGCATTTT. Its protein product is CASSHARDRVAQPQHF.

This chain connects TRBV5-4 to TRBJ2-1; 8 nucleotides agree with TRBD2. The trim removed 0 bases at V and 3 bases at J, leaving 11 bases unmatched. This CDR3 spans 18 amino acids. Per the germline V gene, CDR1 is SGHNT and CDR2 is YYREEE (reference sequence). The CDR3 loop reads CASSLGRVSGTFYNEQFF. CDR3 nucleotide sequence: TGTGCCAGCAGCTTGGGGCGCGTTAGCGGGACATTCTACAATGAGCAGTTCTTC. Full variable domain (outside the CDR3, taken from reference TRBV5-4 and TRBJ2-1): ETGVTQSPTHLIKTRGQQVTLRCSSQSGHNTVSWYQQALGQGPQFIFQYYREEENGRGNFPPRFSGLQFPNYSSELNVNALELDDSALYLCASSLGRVSGTFYNEQFFGPGTRLTVL.

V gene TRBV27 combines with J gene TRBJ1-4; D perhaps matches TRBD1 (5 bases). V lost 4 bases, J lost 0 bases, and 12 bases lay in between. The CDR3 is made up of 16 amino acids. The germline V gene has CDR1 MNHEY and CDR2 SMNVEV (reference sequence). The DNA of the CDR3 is TGTGCCAGCAGTTCGCAGGGCCTTGCAACTAATGAAAAACTGTTTTTT. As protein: CASSSQGLATNEKLFF.

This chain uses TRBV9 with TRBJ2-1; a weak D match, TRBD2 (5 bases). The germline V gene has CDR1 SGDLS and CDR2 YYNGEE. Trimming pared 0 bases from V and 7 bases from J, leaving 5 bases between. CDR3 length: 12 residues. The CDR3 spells CASSVGRNEQFF. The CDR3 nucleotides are TGTGCCAGCAGCGTAGGGAGGAATGAGCAGTTCTTC.

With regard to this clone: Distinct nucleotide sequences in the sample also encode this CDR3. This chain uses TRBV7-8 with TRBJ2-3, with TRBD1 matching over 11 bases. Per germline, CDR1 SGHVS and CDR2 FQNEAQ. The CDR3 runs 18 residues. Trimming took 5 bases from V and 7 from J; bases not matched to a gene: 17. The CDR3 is CASSPERLRDRGKNTQYF. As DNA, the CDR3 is TGTGCCAGCAGCCCAGAGAGGTTACGGGACAGGGGGAAGAATACGCAGTATTTT. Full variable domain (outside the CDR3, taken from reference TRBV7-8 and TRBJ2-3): GAGVSQSPRYKVAKRGQDVALRCDPISGHVSLFWYQQALGQGPEFLTYFQNEAQLDKSGLPSDRFFAERPEGSVSTLKIQRTQQEDSAVYLCASSPERLRDRGKNTQYFGPGTRLTVL.

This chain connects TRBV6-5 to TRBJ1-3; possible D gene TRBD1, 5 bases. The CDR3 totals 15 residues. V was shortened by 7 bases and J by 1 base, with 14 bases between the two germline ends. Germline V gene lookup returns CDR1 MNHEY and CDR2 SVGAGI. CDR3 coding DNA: TGTGCCAGCATCCCAGGGACTGATTCTGGAAACACCATATATTTT. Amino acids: CASIPGTDSGNTIYF.

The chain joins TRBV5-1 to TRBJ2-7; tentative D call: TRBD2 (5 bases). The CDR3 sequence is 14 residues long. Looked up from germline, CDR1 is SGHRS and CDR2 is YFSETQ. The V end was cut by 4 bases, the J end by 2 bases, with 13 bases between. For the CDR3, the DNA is TGCGCCAGCAGCCCTGGTGGAGGCCCCTACGAGCAGTACTTC. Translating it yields CASSPGGGPYEQYF.

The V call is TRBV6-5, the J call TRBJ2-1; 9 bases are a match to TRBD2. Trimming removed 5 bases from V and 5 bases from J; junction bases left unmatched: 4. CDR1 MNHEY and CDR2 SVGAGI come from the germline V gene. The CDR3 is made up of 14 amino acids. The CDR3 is CASSVSGRHNEQFF. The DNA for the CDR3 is TGTGCCAGCAGTGTTAGCGGGAGACACAATGAGCAGTTCTTC.

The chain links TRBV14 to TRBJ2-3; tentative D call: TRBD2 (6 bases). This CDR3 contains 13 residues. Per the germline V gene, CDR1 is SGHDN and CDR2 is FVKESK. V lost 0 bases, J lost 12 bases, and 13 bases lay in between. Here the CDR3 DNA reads TGTGCCAGCAGCCAAGAACGGGGGAACTTTCAGTATTTT. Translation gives CASSQERGNFQYF.

The chain's CDR3 is CASSFPNYRYRVGGKLFF. CDR3 DNA sequence: TGTGCCAGCAGTTTCCCCAACTACCGGTACAGGGTAGGAGGAAAACTGTTTTTT. The V gene is TRBV28, the J gene TRBJ1-4; a possible D gene is TRBD1 (6 bases). The CDR3 totals 18 residues. From germline, CDR1 is MDHEN and CDR2 SYDVKM. Trimming pared 3 bases from V and 10 bases from J, leaving 27 bases between.

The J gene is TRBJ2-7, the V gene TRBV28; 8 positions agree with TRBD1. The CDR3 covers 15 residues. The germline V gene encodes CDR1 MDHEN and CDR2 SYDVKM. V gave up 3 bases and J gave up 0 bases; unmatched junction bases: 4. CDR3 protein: CASSLWDRSSYEQYF. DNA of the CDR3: TGTGCCAGCAGTTTGTGGGACAGGTCCTCCTACGAGCAGTACTTC.

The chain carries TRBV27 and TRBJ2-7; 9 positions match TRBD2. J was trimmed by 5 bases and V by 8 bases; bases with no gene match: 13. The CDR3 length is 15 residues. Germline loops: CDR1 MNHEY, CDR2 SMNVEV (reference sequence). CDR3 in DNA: TGTGCCAGCCAGGGGATAGCGGGGGACGGAGACGAGCAGTACTTC. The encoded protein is CASQGIAGDGDEQYF.

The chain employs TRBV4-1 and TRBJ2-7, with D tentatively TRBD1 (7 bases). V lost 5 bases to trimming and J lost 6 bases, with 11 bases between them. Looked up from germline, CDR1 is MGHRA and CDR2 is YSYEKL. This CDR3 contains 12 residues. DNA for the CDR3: TGCGCCAGCAGCTACCAGGGGGGCGAGCAGTACTTC. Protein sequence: CASSYQGGEQYF.